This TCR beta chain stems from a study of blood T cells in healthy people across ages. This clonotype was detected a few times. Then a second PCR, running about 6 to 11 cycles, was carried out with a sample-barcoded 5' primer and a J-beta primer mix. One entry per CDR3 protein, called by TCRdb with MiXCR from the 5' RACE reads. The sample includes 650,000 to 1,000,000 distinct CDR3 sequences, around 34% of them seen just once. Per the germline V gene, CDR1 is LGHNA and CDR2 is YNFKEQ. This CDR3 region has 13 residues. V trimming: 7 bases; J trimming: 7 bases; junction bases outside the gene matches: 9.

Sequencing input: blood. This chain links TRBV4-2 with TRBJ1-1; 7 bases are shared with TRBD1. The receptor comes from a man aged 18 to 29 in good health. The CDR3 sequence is CASTRQGSVEAFF. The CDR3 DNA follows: TGTGCCAGCACCCGACAGGGATCTGTTGAAGCTTTCTTT.